Included here is one T cell receptor (beta chain) sequence, with context. The sample originates from a study of CD8 T cells in Susac syndrome. Looked up from germline, CDR1 is SGHTA and CDR2 is FQGNSA. J lost 8 bases, V lost 1 base, and 11 bases had no gene match. This CDR3 comprises 17 residues. The authors reverse transcribed about 0.5 to 1 ug RNA with random hexamers. TCR beta CDR3 was amplified by immunoSEQ covering 54 Vbeta and 13 Jbeta. TCRdb passed the immunoSEQ multiplex PCR reads through MiXCR, listing each CDR3 protein once. The table includes over 300,000 distinct CDR3 sequences, roughly nine tenths detected once.

V usage is TRBV7-2 and J usage is TRBJ2-1, with 10 bases lining up with TRBD2. The clonotype originates from a human donor with multiple sclerosis. Sequencing input: CD4+ T cells from PBMCs. CDR3 nucleotides: TGTGCCAGCAGCTTAGAGGCTAGCGGGAGACCGTGGGATGAGCAGTTCTTC. This encodes CASSLEASGRPWDEQFF.